The TCR beta chain under discussion was sequenced for a study of blood T cell repertoires in COVID-19. TCRdb's copy holds only in-frame clones and misses some; the assay was immunoSEQ multiplex PCR. The data hold about 180,000 clones, with around four fifths observed a single time. Germline lookup yields CDR1 SGHRS and CDR2 YFSETQ. V was clipped by 4 bases and J by 6 bases; unmatched bases: 9. This CDR3 contains 15 residues. This receptor was taken from a woman in her forties with COVID-19, enrolled during active disease. What was sequenced was peripheral blood. The chain joins TRBV5-1 to TRBJ2-7; 11 bases fit TRBD2. The CDR3 DNA reads TGCGCCAGCAGCGGGGCTACTAGCGGGAGCGCCGAGCAGTACTTC. It is translated as CASSGATSGSAEQYF. Combining the CDR3 with reference TRBV5-1 and TRBJ2-7 gives the whole variable domain KAGVTQTPRYLIKTRGQQVTLSCSPISGHRSVSWYQQTPGQGLQFLFEYFSETQRNKGNFPGRFSGRQFSNSRSEMNVSTLELGDSALYLCASSGATSGSAEQYFGPGTRLTVT.